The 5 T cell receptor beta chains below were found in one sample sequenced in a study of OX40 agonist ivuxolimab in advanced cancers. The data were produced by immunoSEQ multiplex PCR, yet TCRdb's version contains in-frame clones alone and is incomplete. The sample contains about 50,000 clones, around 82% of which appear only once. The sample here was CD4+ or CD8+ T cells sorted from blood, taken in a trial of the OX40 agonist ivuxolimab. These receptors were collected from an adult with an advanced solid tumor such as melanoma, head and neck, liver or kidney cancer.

CDR3 protein: CASREQGSGETQYF. The CDR3 region has the DNA TGTGCCAGCAGGGAACAGGGGAGCGGAGAGACCCAGTACTTC. The genes are TRBV2 and TRBJ2-5; TRBD1 matches 7 bases. Germline CDR1 is SNHLY and CDR2 is FYNNEI. This CDR3 region has 14 residues. The J segment lost 4 bases and the V segment lost 6 bases, leaving 8 bases of the junction unmatched.

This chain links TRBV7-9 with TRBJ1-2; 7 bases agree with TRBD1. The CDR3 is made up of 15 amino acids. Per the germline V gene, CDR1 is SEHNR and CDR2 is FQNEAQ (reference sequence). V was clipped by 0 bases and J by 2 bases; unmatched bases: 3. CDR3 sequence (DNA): TGTGCCAGCAGCTTAGCGGGACAGCCCAACTATGGCTACACCTTC. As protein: CASSLAGQPNYGYTF. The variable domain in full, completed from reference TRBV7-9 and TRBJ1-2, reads DTGVSQNPRHKITKRGQNVTFRCDPISEHNRLYWYRQTLGQGPEFLTYFQNEAQLEKSRLLSDRFSAERPKGSFSTLEIQRTEQGDSAMYLCASSLAGQPNYGYTFGSGTRLTVV.

CDR3 in amino acids: CASSLGLRRNQPQHF. CDR3 in DNA: TGTGCCAGCAGCTTAGGTTTGAGAAGAAATCAGCCCCAGCATTTT. The V and J genes are TRBV7-3 and TRBJ1-5, with D hard to call. V was shortened by 2 bases and J by 4 bases, with 12 bases between the two germline ends. The germline CDR1 and CDR2 sequences are SGHTA and FQGTGA. This CDR3 region has 15 residues.

The DNA of the CDR3 is TGTGCCAGCAGCCAAGACAGGGGAATAAACACTGAAGCTTTCTTT. This codes for CASSQDRGINTEAFF. The J gene is TRBJ1-1, the V gene TRBV4-2, with D perhaps matching TRBD1 (6 bases). The CDR3 totals 15 residues. Germline CDR1 and CDR2: LGHNA and YNFKEQ. Trimming cost V 0 bases and J 2 bases, with 10 bases left between them.

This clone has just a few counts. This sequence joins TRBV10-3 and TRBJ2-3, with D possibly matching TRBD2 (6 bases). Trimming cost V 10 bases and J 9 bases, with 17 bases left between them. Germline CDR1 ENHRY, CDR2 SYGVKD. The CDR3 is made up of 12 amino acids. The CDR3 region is CATKGGVPTQYF. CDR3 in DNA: TGTGCCACCAAAGGCGGGGTCCCAACGCAGTATTTT.